What follows are 14 T cell receptor beta chains derived from one specimen sequenced in a study of OX40 agonist ivuxolimab in advanced cancers. The data were produced by immunoSEQ multiplex PCR, yet TCRdb's version contains in-frame clones alone and is incomplete. The sample has about 22,000 clones, roughly 79% seen once; the top ten hold over 10%. The sample in question was CD4+ or CD8+ T cells sorted from blood, obtained in a trial of the OX40 agonist ivuxolimab. The receptors stem from an adult with an advanced solid tumor such as melanoma, head and neck, liver or kidney cancer.

This sequence joins TRBV18 and TRBJ1-1; 7 bases align to TRBD1. V shed 2 bases, J shed 7 bases, and the junction held 13 bases outside the gene matches. Per germline, CDR1 KGHSH and CDR2 LQKENI. This CDR3 spans 16 amino acids. CDR3 sequence (DNA): TGTGCCAGCTCACCAAACATACTTGGGACAGACGTTGAAGCTTTCTTT. This sequence encodes CASSPNILGTDVEAFF.

This clone was seen a few times. The V call is TRBV7-8, the J call TRBJ1-1; D is perhaps TRBD1 (5 bases). V lost 5 bases to trimming and J lost 1 base, with 8 bases between them. This CDR3 is built from 13 residues. Looked up from germline, CDR1 is SGHVS and CDR2 is FQNEAQ. The chain's CDR3 is CASSVQENTEAFF. In nucleotides, the CDR3 is TGTGCCAGCAGCGTACAGGAGAACACTGAAGCTTTCTTT.

The chain carries TRBV19 and TRBJ2-5, with D perhaps matching TRBD1 (6 bases). CDR1 and CDR2 from the germline V gene are LNHDA and SQIVND (reference sequence). The CDR3 loop spans 13 amino acids. Trimming cost V 6 bases and J 4 bases, with 12 bases left between them. CDR3 in amino acids: CASRQGWGETQYF. CDR3 sequence (DNA): TGTGCCAGTAGGCAGGGGTGGGGAGAGACCCAGTACTTC.

In DNA, the CDR3 is TGTGCCAGCAGCTTAGTGAATCCCTACAATGAGCAGTTCTTC. The encoded protein is CASSLVNPYNEQFF. This chain joins TRBV11-2 and TRBJ2-1; D is unresolved. The CDR3 sequence is 14 residues long. V gave up 1 base and J gave up 2 bases, with 6 bases separating them. CDR1 SGHAT and CDR2 FQNNGV come from the germline V gene.

The table lists this clone with a count of one. This sequence joins TRBV10-1 and TRBJ2-7; TRBD2 matches at 13 bases. V shed 7 bases, J shed 5 bases, and the junction held 23 bases outside the gene matches. The CDR3 is 20 amino acids. Germline CDR1 WNHNN, CDR2 SYGVQD (reference sequence). This CDR3 reads CASTMRRRTSGGAMRHEQYF. The CDR3 DNA sequence: TGCGCCAGCACAATGAGGCGCCGAACTAGCGGGGGGGCTATGAGGCACGAGCAGTACTTC.

The V call is TRBV27, the J call TRBJ1-2, with 9 nucleotides matching TRBD1. The ends lost 4 bases at V and 13 bases at J; junction bases unmatched: 7. The length of the CDR3 is 12 residues. Germline lookup yields CDR1 MNHEY and CDR2 SMNVEV (reference sequence). The CDR3 DNA reads TGTGCCAGCAGTTCCCGGGACAGGGTTTGCACCTTC. Protein: CASSSRDRVCTF.

This chain links TRBV10-2 with TRBJ1-2; D is undetermined. With 0 bases removed from V and 9 bases from J, the gap between germline ends came to 14 bases. The CDR3 spans 14 residues. Germline CDR1 WSHSY, CDR2 SAAADI. The CDR3 DNA follows: TGCGCCAGCAGTGAGTCGTACGGGGAAGAAAGCTACACCTTC. As protein: CASSESYGEESYTF.

V is TRBV29-1 and J is TRBJ2-7, with 8 bases aligning to TRBD1. Germline assignment: CDR1 SQVTM and CDR2 ANQGSEA. J was trimmed by 5 bases and V by 5 bases; bases with no gene match: 5. The CDR3 spans 12 residues. Here the CDR3 reads CSVLDRVDEQYF. CDR3 sequence (DNA): TGCAGCGTTCTGGACAGGGTTGACGAGCAGTACTTC.

V gene TRBV30 combines with J gene TRBJ2-2, with D unresolved. The CDR3 length is 14 residues. V was shortened by 2 bases and J by 1 base, with 8 bases between the two germline ends. The germline CDR1 and CDR2 sequences are GTSNPN and SVGIG (reference sequence). The CDR3 loop reads CAWSMVGNTGELFF. As DNA, the CDR3 is TGTGCCTGGAGTATGGTGGGGAACACCGGGGAGCTGTTTTTT.

This chain connects TRBV12-1 to TRBJ2-5. The closer fit of TRBJ2-7 to the DNA end suggests the J call may be wrong. TRBV12-1 is an annotated pseudogene. This CDR3 is built from 17 residues. The CDR3 region is CASSFALGYGAPYEQYF. The CDR3 DNA reads as TGTGCCAGCAGCTTTGCCCTTGGATACGGTGCCCCCTACGAGCAGTACTTC.

Points on this clone: Sequence at one end of the junction differs from germline and may be a read error. The same CDR3 arises from other DNA sequences in this sample as well. The rearrangement uses TRBV11-2 and TRBJ1-2, with no clear D. CDR3 length: 15 amino acids. The germline V gene encodes CDR1 SGHAT and CDR2 FQNNGV. The CDR3 sequence: CASSESMSDGNGYTF. The DNA of the CDR3 is TGTGCCAGCAGCGAAAGTATGTCAGACGGAAATGGCTACACCTTT.

The chain combines TRBV9 with TRBJ1-5; TRBD1 matches 8 bases. The V gene's germline CDR1 is SGDLS and CDR2 YYNGEE. The CDR3 sequence is 15 residues long. The trim removed 3 bases at V and 3 bases at J, leaving 5 bases unmatched. CDR3 protein: CASSDQGAVNQPQHF. The CDR3 DNA is TGTGCCAGCAGCGACCAGGGGGCTGTCAATCAGCCCCAGCATTTT. Full variable domain (rest looked up from reference TRBV9 and TRBJ1-5): DSGVTQTPKHLITATGQRVTLRCSPRSGDLSVYWYQQSLDQGLQFLIQYYNGEERAKGNILERFSAQQFPDLHSELNLSSLELGDSALYFCASSDQGAVNQPQHFGDGTRLSIL.

The CDR3 spells CASSLTGYEQYF. CDR3 DNA: TGTGCCAGCAGTCTTACTGGTTACGAGCAGTACTTC. The chain joins TRBV2 to TRBJ2-7; D is undetermined. V was cut by 5 bases and J by 4 bases, with 9 bases left in between. The CDR3 sequence is 12 residues long. The germline V gene has CDR1 SNHLY and CDR2 FYNNEI.

The V and J genes are TRBV6-1 and TRBJ1-1, with D uncertain. Trimming stripped 5 bases from V and 3 bases from J, with 1 base between. There are 10 residues in the CDR3. The germline gives CDR1 MNHNS, CDR2 SASEGT. The DNA of the CDR3 is TGTGCCAGCAGTTACACTGAAGCTTTCTTT. Translating gives CASSYTEAFF.